This TCR beta chain was identified in a study of blood T cell repertoires in COVID-19. This table comes from immunoSEQ multiplex PCR, and its TCRdb copy is limited to in-frame clones, with some not included. This sample has around 140,000 clones, with more than 75% found just once. Recruitment covered about two dozen US areas and drew participants whose ages spanned about 18 to 90 years. Two negative PCRs, clearance, or symptom resolution had been documented for recovered Cohort 3 donors. This sequence originates from a man aged 55 to 70 who had recovered from COVID-19. The sample consisted of PBMCs or T cells enriched from blood (not recorded which).

The CDR3 nucleotides read TGTGCCAGCAGCCAGTACAGGGTTTCCTACGAGCAGTACTTC. It codes for CASSQYRVSYEQYF. The chain has TRBV3-1 (or the pseudogene TRBV3-2) and TRBJ2-7; D may be TRBD1 (6 bases). Germline V gene data show CDR1 as LGHDT and CDR2 as YNNKEL (reference sequence). This CDR3 has 14 residues. The V gene lost 3 bases and the J gene lost 1 base, with 10 bases spanning the gap.